The present TCR beta chain was sequenced within a study of blood T cell repertoires in COVID-19. Source study methods: Nucleated cell number was recorded as an estimate derived from reference gene primer amplification. The assay was immunoSEQ multiplex PCR, and TCRdb's table has in-frame clones only and misses some. D and trimming come from the DNA, and the V and J calls and clone size come from that table. This sample yields over 110,000 clones, of which around 80% are seen a single time; 3% to 4.5% belongs to the top ten. This clone was seen a single time. The CDR3 is 14 amino acids. The V gene end was trimmed by 7 bases and the J gene end by 3 bases; junction bases not matched to a gene: 10. Germline V CDR1 and CDR2: SQVTM, ANQGSEA.

This chain links TRBV29-1 with TRBJ2-7; 9 nucleotides align to TRBD2. The receptor comes from a man aged 60 to 69 with acute or convalescent COVID-19. The sequencing input was peripheral blood. CDR3 residues: CSALLAGAIYEQYF. The CDR3, as DNA: TGCAGCGCCCTTTTAGCGGGGGCAATCTACGAGCAGTACTTC.